These 30 T cell receptor beta chains share one sample of origin, sequenced in a study of tissue T cells after allogeneic stem cell transplantation (dated by TCRdb to 2021 to 2024). Per the publication, the time point label means: mouse harvest day 7 after allogeneic transplant. Each mouse graft, delivered by tail vein injection, combined 10^6 splenic CD5+ T cells with 10^7 T-cell-depleted bone marrow cells. Libraries were built with the immunoSEQ multiplex PCR assay. As stored in TCRdb, this immuneACCESS dataset retains in-frame rearrangements with V and J assigned. A fraction of the clones does not appear; measured against another copy, unresolved V genes explain less than half of the discrepancy, and the remainder lacks a known reason. This sample lists roughly 2,200 clones; around 55% were detected once. The ten most abundant clones make up about 26% of the sample. What was sequenced was spleen. The receptors here all came from a female BALB/c mouse given C57BL/6 T cells with graft-versus-host disease after an allogeneic hematopoietic cell transplant.

In its sample, this clone was seen a few times. The genes are named according to mouse. From the germline J gene comes the end of the CDR3, since the read stops 1 residue before it. The chain uses TRBV26 and TRBJ2-7; D might be TRBD1 (6 bases). With 3 bases removed from V and 0 bases from J, the gap between germline ends came to 6 bases. From germline, CDR1 is KGHPV and CDR2 FQNQEV (reference sequence). This CDR3 comprises 13 residues. This CDR3 reads CASSLGGSYEQYF. The CDR3 bases that were read are TGTGCCAGCAGTCTAGGGGGCTCCTATGAACAGTAC.

A single count supports this clone. The genes are named according to mouse. The read is 1 residue too short to cover the CDR3 end, so that end is filled in from the germline J gene. This sequence joins TRBV13-2 and TRBJ2-3, with TRBD2 matching 8 bases. The V gene's germline CDR1 is NNHNN and CDR2 SYGAGS (reference sequence). Unmatched junction bases numbered 3, after V lost 0 bases and J lost 0 bases. The CDR3 totals 16 residues. The CDR3 here is CASGDVWGASAETLYF. The sequenced part of the CDR3 DNA is TGTGCCAGCGGTGATGTCTGGGGGGCGAGTGCAGAAACGCTGTAT.

Points on this clone: The genes and germline here are from mouse. The covered CDR3 bases are TGTGCCAGCGGTGGGGGGGACAGGGAGAGGGGCCAGGCTCCGCTT. Its translation: CASGGGDRERGQAPL. The whole CDR3 sequence reads CASGGGDRERGQAPLF. The rearrangement joins TRBV13-2 to TRBJ1-5; 9 nucleotides agree with TRBD1. The read ends 1 residue shy of where the CDR3 ends; the end is completed using the germline J gene. V lost 3 bases to trimming and J lost 6 bases; unmatched junction nucleotides: 10. The CDR3 contains 16 residues. Germline V CDR1 and CDR2: NNHNN, SYGAGS (reference sequence).

A note on this clone: Gene names are the mouse ones. Read data end 1 residue before the CDR3 end; the end is taken from the germline J gene. V gene TRBV20 combines with J gene TRBJ2-3, with D tentatively TRBD1 (6 bases). Germline CDR1 reads GFQATS; CDR2 reads STVNSAI. This CDR3 is built from 14 residues. Trimming left V 6 bases short and J 3 bases short, with 16 bases between. The CDR3 is CGAGRPGVAETLYF. The CDR3 DNA, read in part, is TGTGGTGCCGGGAGGCCAGGGGTCGCAGAAACGCTGTAT.

Details on this clone: The gene symbols are mouse symbols. The CDR3 sequence: CAWSIDWGEAEQFF. The sequenced part of the CDR3 DNA is TGTGCCTGGAGTATCGACTGGGGGGAGGCTGAGCAGTTC. The chain recombines TRBV31 with TRBJ2-1; 10 positions agree with TRBD2. Sequencing ends 1 residue short of the CDR3 end; the germline J gene provides the rest. Germline V gene lookup returns CDR1 GKSSPN and CDR2 SITVG. The V gene end was trimmed by 2 bases and the J gene end by 7 bases; junction bases not matched to a gene: 5. The CDR3 extends over 14 amino acids. The full variable domain, rest sourced from reference TRBV31 and TRBJ2-1, is AQTIHQWPVAEIKAVGSPLSLGCTIKGKSSPNLYWYWQATGGTLQQLFYSITVGQVESVVQLNLSASRPKDDQFILSTEKLLLSHSGFYLCAWSIDWGEAEQFFGPGTRLTVL.

As for this clone: Gene and germline names: mouse. The read finishes 1 residue shy of the CDR3 end, and the germline J gene is used to complete it. This rearrangement joins TRBV16 to TRBJ2-1; 9 bases fit TRBD2. V shed 5 bases and J 0 bases; nucleotides not matched to a gene: 8. The CDR3 consists of 17 residues. In germline, CDR1 is SGHSA, CDR2 FRNQAP. CDR3 loop: CASSPDWGRNNYAEQFF. Incomplete CDR3 DNA: TGTGCAAGCAGCCCGGACTGGGGTCGGAATAACTATGCTGAGCAGTTC.

As regards this clone: Gene names refer to mouse genes. Read coverage stops 1 residue before the CDR3 terminus; the germline J gene supplies the remainder. The chain employs TRBV15 and TRBJ2-1; 11 positions agree with TRBD2. The trim removed 6 bases at V and 1 base at J, leaving 2 bases unmatched. This CDR3 is 15 amino acids long. Germline-derived CDR1 and CDR2 are SGHND and FRSKSL. The CDR3 is CASSWDWGNYAEQFF. The sequenced CDR3 bases are TGTGCCAGCAGCTGGGACTGGGGGAACTATGCTGAGCAGTTC.

By frequency in the sample, this clone is hyperexpanded. The gene names here belong to mouse. The read finishes 1 residue shy of the CDR3 end, and the germline J gene is used to complete it. The V gene is TRBV13-2, the J gene TRBJ1-2; 12 bases are a match to TRBD1. V lost 1 base, J lost 5 bases, and 6 bases stayed unmatched. In germline, CDR1 is NNHNN, CDR2 SYGAGS (reference sequence). The CDR3 runs 16 residues. The CDR3 loop reads CASGDRGQGARSDYTF. The part of the CDR3 DNA that was read is TGTGCCAGCGGTGATAGGGGACAGGGGGCGAGGTCCGACTACACC.

As for this clone: Gene names denote mouse genes. The read finishes 1 residue shy of the CDR3 end, and the germline J gene is used to complete it. This sequence joins TRBV13-1 and TRBJ2-5, with D unclear. With 0 bases removed from V and 5 bases from J, the gap between germline ends came to 7 bases. The CDR3 length is 13 residues. Germline V gene lookup returns CDR1 NSHNY and CDR2 SYGAGN. The CDR3: CASSDGGRDTQYF. Incomplete CDR3 DNA: TGTGCCAGCAGTGATGGTGGGCGAGACACCCAGTAC.

Concerning this clone: Here the gene names and germline are mouse. The CDR3 is cut off 1 residue early in the read; its end comes from the germline J gene. The chain recombines TRBV24 with TRBJ2-7; tentatively, D is TRBD2 (7 bases). Germline assignment: CDR1 KGHTA and CDR2 FRNEEI. The CDR3 length is 14 residues. Trimming removed 2 bases from V and 0 bases from J, with 8 bases in between. The CDR3 region is CASSLGGPSYEQYF. Partial CDR3 DNA: TGTGCCAGCAGTCTGGGGGGGCCCTCCTATGAACAGTAC.

About this clone itself: The germline and genes are mouse ones. The read is 1 residue too short to cover the CDR3 end, so that end is filled in from the germline J gene. The V call is TRBV26, the J call TRBJ2-4; 10 bases are a match to TRBD2. The CDR3 consists of 16 residues. The trim removed 2 bases at V and 2 bases at J, leaving 4 bases unmatched. CDR1 is KGHPV and CDR2 is FQNQEV in the germline V gene (reference sequence). The sequenced CDR3 bases are TGTGCCAGCAGTCTGGGCTGGGGGGGCCTTCAAAACACCTTGTAC. It yields the protein CASSLGWGGLQNTLY. The entire CDR3 reads CASSLGWGGLQNTLYF.

This clone has only a few counts. Genes and germline come from the mouse. The CDR3 is cut off 1 residue early in the read; its end comes from the germline J gene. V gene TRBV12-1 combines with J gene TRBJ2-3; D perhaps matches TRBD1 (5 bases). Trimming removed 2 bases at V and 4 bases at J, with 9 bases between. The CDR3 covers 13 residues. The germline V gene encodes CDR1 SGHSN and CDR2 HYEKVE. The CDR3 reads CASSPRTTETLYF. The sequenced part of the CDR3 DNA is TGTGCCAGCTCTCCCAGGACAACAGAAACGCTGTAT.

This clone was seen a handful of times. Gene names are the mouse ones. The observed sequence ends 1 residue before the CDR3 terminus, with the missing tail filled in from the germline J gene. The V gene is TRBV15, the J gene TRBJ2-7; TRBD2 matches 10 bases. J lost 1 base, V lost 5 bases, and 2 bases had no gene match. Germline values: CDR1 SGHND, CDR2 FRSKSL. This CDR3 contains 14 residues. The CDR3 loop reads CASSRTGGSYEQYF. CDR3 DNA, as far as it was read: TGTGCCAGCAGTCGGACTGGGGGTTCCTATGAACAGTAC.

With regard to this clone: Mouse names are used for the genes. Read data end 1 residue before the CDR3 end; the end is taken from the germline J gene. The chain links TRBV15 to TRBJ2-3; 9 bases map to TRBD2. Unmatched junction bases numbered 8, after V lost 5 bases and J lost 5 bases. This CDR3 is built from 15 residues. Germline V CDR1 and CDR2: SGHND, FRSKSL. The part of the CDR3 DNA that was read is TGTGCCAGCAGTCTACGACTGGGGGTTATAGAAACGCTGTAT. The encoded protein is CASSLRLGVIETLY. The entire CDR3 protein reads CASSLRLGVIETLYF.

Details on this clone: Any gene name here is a mouse gene name. The CDR3 end is not reached by the read, which stops 1 residue before it; the germline J gene fills it in. This chain connects TRBV4 to TRBJ2-4, with TRBD2 identical over 12 bases. The CDR3 is made up of 15 amino acids. Germline trimming cut 5 bases from V and 2 bases from J; bases unmatched to any gene: 2. Germline values: CDR1 LGHDT, CDR2 YNNKQL (reference sequence). The CDR3: CASSGDWGDQNTLYF. The CDR3 bases that were read are TGTGCCAGCAGCGGGGACTGGGGGGATCAAAACACCTTGTAC.

Notes on this clone: Gene names denote mouse genes. The CDR3 is cut off 1 residue early in the read; its end comes from the germline J gene. The chain recombines TRBV26 with TRBJ1-4; TRBD1 matches at 10 bases. Germline CDR1 and CDR2: KGHPV and FQNQEV (reference sequence). The CDR3 totals 15 residues. The V gene end was trimmed by 5 bases and the J gene end by 5 bases; junction bases not matched to a gene: 5. Incomplete CDR3 DNA: TGTGCCAGCAGTTCGCCGGGACAGGGGAACGAAAGATTATTT. Translating it yields CASSSPGQGNERLF. The full-length CDR3 reads as CASSSPGQGNERLFF.

On this clone: Genes and germline come from the mouse. With the read ending 1 residue before the CDR3 end, the germline J gene is used to fill in that end. V is TRBV26 and J is TRBJ1-2, with TRBD1 as a possible D gene (5 bases). Deletions cut 6 bases from V and 0 bases from J, with 8 bases between. The CDR3 spans 13 residues. Germline V gene data show CDR1 as KGHPV and CDR2 as FQNQEV (reference sequence). The CDR3 bases that were read are TGTGCCAGCAGGAAGACAGCAAACTCCGACTACACC. Residues: CASRKTANSDYT. The whole CDR3 reads CASRKTANSDYTF. Full variable domain (outside the CDR3, taken from reference TRBV26 and TRBJ1-2): NSKVIQTPRYLVKGQGQKAKMRCIPEKGHPVVFWYQQNKNNEFKFLINFQNQEVLQQIDMTEKRFSAECPSNSPCSLEIQSSEAGDSALYLCASRKTANSDYTFGSGTRLLVI.

Regarding this clone: Gene names refer to mouse genes. Sequencing ends 1 residue short of the CDR3 end; the germline J gene provides the rest. The chain employs TRBV24 and TRBJ1-4; D not resolved. Trimming pared 0 bases from V and 6 bases from J, leaving 14 bases between. CDR3 length: 16 amino acids. Per germline, CDR1 KGHTA and CDR2 FRNEEI. CDR3 bases read: TGTGCCAGCAGTCTGTATTACGGGGAGGAGGACGAAAGATTATTT. This encodes CASSLYYGEEDERLF. The whole CDR3 reads CASSLYYGEEDERLFF.

This clone is hyperexpanded by share. Gene names and germline match the mouse. Read coverage stops 1 residue before the CDR3 terminus; the germline J gene supplies the remainder. The chain employs TRBV16 and TRBJ2-1; no definite D call. Trimming took 7 bases from V and 1 from J, leaving 11 bases between them. Germline V gene sequence: CDR1 SGHSA, CDR2 FRNQAP. The CDR3 sequence is 14 residues long. Incomplete CDR3 DNA: TGTGCAAGCACAGGCGGCACCAACTATGCTGAGCAGTTC. Its protein is CASTGGTNYAEQF. The whole CDR3 protein is CASTGGTNYAEQFF. The variable domain in full, completed from reference TRBV16 and TRBJ2-1, reads NAGVIQTPRHKVTGKGQEATLWCEPISGHSAVFWYRQTIVQGLEFLTYFRNQAPIDDSGMPKERFSAQMPNQSHSTLKIQSTQPQDSAVYLCASTGGTNYAEQFFGPGTRLTVL.

This clone is termed hyperexpanded. The gene names here belong to mouse. The read terminates 1 residue ahead of where the CDR3 ends, so the germline J gene completes it. The chain has TRBV16 and TRBJ2-7, with 10 bases fitting TRBD2. CDR3 length: 15 residues. V trimming: 0 bases; J trimming: 6 bases; junction bases outside the gene matches: 5. Germline CDR1 reads SGHSA; CDR2 reads FRNQAP. The sequenced part of the CDR3 DNA is TGTGCAAGCAGCTTAGAGGCGCCTGGGGGGGCTGAACAGTAC. Protein sequence: CASSLEAPGGAEQY. The full-length CDR3 reads as CASSLEAPGGAEQYF.

This clone was counted only a few times. The listed genes are named as in mouse. Read coverage stops 1 residue before the CDR3 terminus; the germline J gene supplies the remainder. This rearrangement joins TRBV1 to TRBJ1-1; D is perhaps TRBD1 (5 bases). This CDR3 contains 15 residues. Germline assignment: CDR1 NSQYPW and CDR2 LRSPGD (reference sequence). V was clipped by 1 base and J by 0 bases, with 9 bases between them. The CDR3 loop is CTCSAGGSANTEVFF. CDR3 DNA, as far as it was read: TGCACCTGCAGTGCAGGGGGCTCGGCAAACACAGAAGTCTTC.

Turning to this clone: Gene names and germline match the mouse. The DNA ends 1 residue before the CDR3 does, and the rest of the CDR3 is filled in from the germline J gene. This chain uses TRBV3 with TRBJ2-3; 14 bases fit TRBD2. The CDR3 runs 15 residues. The V gene end was trimmed by 4 bases and the J gene end by 4 bases; junction bases not matched to a gene: 1. The germline CDR1 and CDR2 sequences are SNHLY and FYNGKV (reference sequence). The CDR3 is CASSSGLGGPETLYF. The part of the CDR3 DNA that was read is TGTGCCAGCAGCTCGGGACTGGGGGGGCCAGAAACGCTGTAT.

Regarding this clone: Germline and genes: mouse. The CDR3 end lies 1 residue beyond the end of the read and is filled in from the germline J gene. The chain combines TRBV19 with TRBJ2-1; 8 bases match TRBD1. Looked up from germline, CDR1 is FNHDT and CDR2 is SITEND (reference sequence). V was pared by 1 base and J by 6 bases, with 6 bases of the junction left unmatched. The CDR3 covers 15 residues. CDR3 protein: CASSIKSRGPAEQFF. The CDR3 DNA, read in part, is TGTGCCAGCAGTATAAAGAGCAGGGGGCCTGCTGAGCAGTTC. The complete variable domain, with remaining parts taken from reference TRBV19 and TRBJ2-1, reads GGIITQTPKFLIGQEGQKLTLKCQQNFNHDTMYWYRQDSGKGLRLIYYSITENDLQKGDLSEGYDASREKKSSFSLTVTSAQKNEMAVFLCASSIKSRGPAEQFFGPGTRLTVL.

This clone has just a few counts. Gene names denote mouse genes. The observed sequence ends 1 residue before the CDR3 terminus, with the missing tail filled in from the germline J gene. The gene calls are TRBV29 and TRBJ1-4; no clear D. Trimming cost V 2 bases and J 2 bases, with 3 bases left between them. Germline V lookup: CDR1 MSHET, CDR2 SYDVDS. This CDR3 has 13 residues. The CDR3: CASSLGSNERLFF. The sequenced CDR3 bases are TGTGCTAGCAGTTTAGGGTCCAACGAAAGATTATTT.

Turning to this clone: All gene names here are mouse names. The read ends 1 residue shy of where the CDR3 ends; the end is completed using the germline J gene. This sequence joins TRBV15 and TRBJ2-3; D may be TRBD1 or TRBD2 (5 bases each). The CDR3 has 13 amino acids. The V end was cut by 3 bases, the J end by 1 base, with 5 bases between. Germline CDR1 and CDR2: SGHND and FRSKSL. CDR3 loop: CASSLGGAETLYF. The sequenced part of the CDR3 DNA is TGTGCCAGCAGTTTGGGGGGTGCAGAAACGCTGTAT.

For this clone: Gene names and germline refer to mouse. The CDR3 sequence is CASSPGHSNERLFF. The part of the CDR3 DNA that was read is TGTGCCAGCAGTCCGGGACACTCCAACGAAAGATTATTT. The chain has TRBV26 and TRBJ1-4; D is perhaps TRBD1 (6 bases). From the germline J gene comes the end of the CDR3, since the read stops 1 residue before it. V was trimmed by 4 bases and J by 2 bases, leaving 8 bases between them. CDR1 is KGHPV and CDR2 is FQNQEV in the germline V gene (reference sequence). CDR3 length: 14 residues.

A note on this clone: The genes are named according to mouse. The CDR3 end is not reached by the read, which stops 1 residue before it; the germline J gene fills it in. The J gene is TRBJ1-1, the V gene TRBV23. The CDR3 sequence is 13 residues long. Germline lookup yields CDR1 KGHTA and CDR2 FQNQQP. CDR3 in amino acids: CSSSQSRNTEVFF. The CDR3 DNA, read in part, is TGCTCCAGCAGTCAATCACGGAACACAGAAGTCTTC.

A word on this clone: Each gene name is a mouse one. The sequenced fragment ends 1 residue before the CDR3 boundary, so the rest is inferred from the germline J gene. V is TRBV19 and J is TRBJ2-5, with D perhaps matching TRBD2 (7 bases). Trimming took 4 bases from V and 5 from J, leaving 17 bases between them. Germline V gives CDR1 FNHDT, CDR2 SITEND (reference sequence). The CDR3 is made up of 15 amino acids. The CDR3 loop is CASSLGGGRGDTQYF. The covered CDR3 bases are TGTGCCAGCAGTCTGGGCGGGGGGCGAGGAGACACCCAGTAC.

This clone has just a few counts. Any gene name here is a mouse gene name. With the read ending 1 residue before the CDR3 end, the germline J gene is used to fill in that end. The genes are TRBV15 and TRBJ2-3, with 11 bases aligning to TRBD2. Germline V gives CDR1 SGHND, CDR2 FRSKSL. V lost 5 bases and J lost 3; bases outside the gene matches: 1. This CDR3 spans 14 amino acids. The CDR3 sequence is CASSGTGGAETLYF. Partial CDR3 DNA: TGTGCCAGCAGTGGGACTGGGGGAGCAGAAACGCTGTAT.

For this clone: The gene names given are mouse names. From the germline J gene comes the end of the CDR3, since the read stops 1 residue before it. The chain is built from TRBV24 and TRBJ2-1, with D maybe TRBD1 (6 bases). CDR1 is KGHTA, CDR2 FRNEEI, per germline. Between the trimmed V and J ends, which lost 3 bases and 4 bases, there was a span of 10 bases. The CDR3 has 14 residues. This chain's CDR3 is CASSLPGQYAEQFF. CDR3 DNA, as far as it was read: TGTGCCAGCAGTCTTCCGGGACAATATGCTGAGCAGTTC.